The 19 T cell receptor beta chains below come from one sample, sequenced in a study of T cell repertoires in cytomegalovirus infection (dated by TCRdb to about 2019). What the treatment or condition label conveys for this sample: in vitro stimulation with specific CMV peptide epitopes to enrich CMV-specific T cells. Sequencing was performed on an Illumina HiSeq 1500. Using fastp trimming at Q25 and MiXCR clonotype assembly, TCRdb reanalyzed the public sequencing data and kept in-frame beta chains. Rows are combined by CDR3 protein, so each entry shows the most common genes and DNA. The sample table contains 200,000 to 250,000 distinct CDR3 sequences; only one count was recorded for 38% of them. The ten largest clones take up 55% to 60% of the sample. These receptors' targets are unknown. The sequencing used CD8+ T cells from cultured PBMCs, collected from culture after CMV antigen stimulation. The origin of the receptors is a human donor in good health (CMV status not recorded). Some clones in this sample may be carry-over from other donors' samples.

The gene calls are TRBV7-8 and TRBJ2-1, with TRBD2 matching over 11 bases. Germline V gene lookup returns CDR1 SGHVS and CDR2 FQNEAQ. Unmatched junction bases numbered 5, after V lost 1 base and J lost 0 bases. The CDR3 sequence is 18 residues long. CDR3 coding DNA: TGTGCCAGCAGCTTAGTGCTAGCGGGGGGAAACTCCTACAATGAGCAGTTCTTC. Protein sequence: CASSLVLAGGNSYNEQFF.

This clonotype was detected only a few times. The chain joins TRBV7-3 to TRBJ2-3; the D gene is possibly TRBD2 (5 bases). Trimming took off 6 bases at V and 0 bases at J, with 13 bases between the two ends. The CDR3 has 15 residues. The germline CDR1 and CDR2 sequences are SGHTA and FQGTGA. The CDR3 nucleotides are TGTGCCAGCAGACCCTTAGCGTCGAGCACAGATACGCAGTATTTT. Residues: CASRPLASSTDTQYF.

CDR3 residues: CASSLEMGGFSFYGYTF. As DNA, the CDR3 is TGTGCCAGCAGTTTGGAAATGGGAGGTTTCAGTTTCTATGGCTACACCTTC. This chain connects TRBV12-3 or TRBV12-4 to TRBJ1-2; no clear D. V lost 3 bases and J 4 bases, leaving 21 bases between the germline ends. The CDR3 covers 17 residues.

This clonotype was counted only a few times. The chain uses TRBV24-1 and TRBJ2-3, with a possible D match to TRBD1 (7 bases). V was shortened by 4 bases and J by 2 bases, with 12 bases between the two germline ends. Per germline, CDR1 KGHDR and CDR2 SFDVKD. This CDR3 is built from 15 residues. The CDR3 protein is CATSDRGTATDTQYF. CDR3 DNA: TGTGCCACCAGTGACCGCGGGACAGCCACAGATACGCAGTATTTT.

The chain couples TRBV10-3 to TRBJ2-7, with 7 bases that match TRBD1. The germline gives CDR1 ENHRY, CDR2 SYGVKD. V was pared by 2 bases and J by 4 bases, with 11 bases of the junction left unmatched. The CDR3 is 16 amino acids. The CDR3 DNA reads TGTGCCATCAGTGAGGCACTAGGGGGCTTAGATTACGAGCAGTACTTC. This codes for CAISEALGGLDYEQYF.

This rearrangement joins TRBV28 to TRBJ2-3; D might be TRBD2 (5 bases). The CDR3 extends over 16 amino acids. Trimming removed 1 base from V and 1 base from J, with 12 bases in between. Germline-derived CDR1 and CDR2 are MDHEN and SYDVKM. CDR3 loop: CASSLLETKGTDTQYF. The CDR3 DNA sequence: TGTGCCAGCAGTTTATTGGAGACTAAGGGCACAGATACGCAGTATTTT.

This clonotype occurred a few times. The chain uses TRBV25-1 and TRBJ1-2, with a tentative D call TRBD1 (5 bases). This CDR3 is built from 16 residues. Germline assignment: CDR1 MGHDK and CDR2 SYGVNS. V was clipped by 4 bases and J by 1 base, with 16 bases between them. CDR3 sequence: CASSGWDALNNYGYTF. The CDR3 bases are TGTGCCAGCAGTGGGTGGGACGCCCTTAATAACTATGGCTACACCTTC.

This clonotype has more than one count but fewer than ten. This chain links TRBV7-9 with TRBJ2-1, with 8 positions matching TRBD2. V shed 5 bases, J shed 7 bases, and the junction held 13 bases outside the gene matches. The CDR3 sequence is 16 residues long. Germline lookup yields CDR1 SEHNR and CDR2 FQNEAQ (reference sequence). In DNA, the CDR3 is TGTGCCAGCAGCCGTCGTCAGCGGGAGCCATCTAATGAGCAGTTCTTC. It is translated as CASSRRQREPSNEQFF.

This clonotype came up a few times. CDR3 coding DNA: TGTGCCTGGAGTGACCCCTGGGAAGGGGGCTTCTACGAGCAGTACTTC. This gives the protein CAWSDPWEGGFYEQYF. The chain combines TRBV30 with TRBJ2-7; 7 bases align to TRBD1. Trimming at V came to 1 base and at J to 3 bases, leaving 12 bases not matched to a gene. Germline CDR1 is GTSNPN and CDR2 is SVGIG (reference sequence). This CDR3 has 16 residues.

The chain combines TRBV6-1 with TRBJ2-7; perhaps TRBD2 as D (6 bases). Per the germline V gene, CDR1 is MNHNS and CDR2 is SASEGT. There are 16 residues in the CDR3. V was pared by 0 bases and J by 7 bases, with 19 bases between. CDR3 in amino acids: CASSEAVRPGLREQYF. The CDR3 coding sequence is TGTGCCAGCAGTGAAGCGGTAAGACCGGGACTGCGAGAGCAGTACTTC.

This clonotype was recorded at least ten times. This chain links TRBV7-2 with TRBJ2-5; no reliable D call. CDR1 and CDR2 (germline): SGHTA, FQGNSA. The germline V and J ends were trimmed by 0 bases and 4 bases, with 6 bases remaining between them. The CDR3 is 13 amino acids. The CDR3 sequence: CASSLAAGETQYF. For the CDR3, the DNA is TGTGCCAGCAGCTTAGCAGCAGGAGAGACCCAGTACTTC.

At least ten counts were recorded for this clonotype. This sequence joins TRBV7-2 and TRBJ2-5; D may match TRBD1 or TRBD2 (5 bases each). The CDR3 contains 17 residues. Between the trimmed V and J ends, which lost 5 bases and 2 bases, there was a span of 21 bases. The germline gives CDR1 SGHTA, CDR2 FQGNSA. The CDR3 DNA follows: TGTGCCAGCAGCCCCGGGGACGCGGGTTTAATACAAGAGACCCAGTACTTC. The encoded protein is CASSPGDAGLIQETQYF.

The V and J genes are TRBV14 and TRBJ1-1, with TRBD1 as a possible D gene (6 bases). Germline V lookup: CDR1 SGHDN, CDR2 FVKESK. The V end was cut by 0 bases, the J end by 3 bases, with 17 bases between. This CDR3 is 17 amino acids long. The CDR3 nucleotides read TGTGCCAGCAGCCAAGATCGGACAGTCATGGCGGACACTGAAGCTTTCTTT. The encoded protein is CASSQDRTVMADTEAFF.

The CDR3 bases are TGTGCCAGCAGTCAACCTCTTTCAGGGGCCGCAACTAATGAAAAACTGTTTTTT. Amino acids: CASSQPLSGAATNEKLFF. The chain employs TRBV27 and TRBJ1-4; a weak D match, TRBD1 (6 bases). V gave up 5 bases and J gave up 0 bases, with 19 bases separating them. CDR3 length: 18 residues. The germline V gene has CDR1 MNHEY and CDR2 SMNVEV (reference sequence).

Notes on this clonotype: One base away lies a much larger clone, so this may be a sequencing read error. Lacking the conserved final phenylalanine or tryptophan, this CDR3 likely reflects a read error. The chain uses TRBV7-8 and TRBJ2-3, with a weak D call TRBD1 (6 bases). This CDR3 has 16 residues. The germline V gene encodes CDR1 SGHVS and CDR2 FQNEAQ. The V and J ends lost 5 bases and 4 bases respectively, with 19 bases between them. The CDR3: CASSLRRTPGADTQYY. For the CDR3, the DNA is TGTGCCAGCAGCCTACGTAGGACTCCAGGGGCAGATACGCAGTATTAT.

The chain employs TRBV19 and TRBJ2-1; 11 bases are a match to TRBD2. The CDR3 totals 19 residues. Looked up from germline, CDR1 is LNHDA and CDR2 is SQIVND (reference sequence). J gave up 8 bases and V 5 bases, and 20 bases lay outside the gene matches. For the CDR3, the DNA is TGTGCCAGTAGTTCTCGACTAGCGGGAACACCGGGCCTTGTCTATGAGCAGTTCTTC. This encodes CASSSRLAGTPGLVYEQFF.

The J gene is TRBJ2-3, the V gene TRBV7-6, with TRBD2 matching 8 bases. Trimming took 0 bases from V and 6 from J; bases not matched to a gene: 8. Looked up from germline, CDR1 is SGHVS and CDR2 is FNYEAQ. There are 16 residues in the CDR3. CDR3 sequence: CASSLAKREYSDTQYF. Here the CDR3 DNA reads TGTGCCAGCAGCTTAGCGAAGCGGGAGTACTCGGATACGCAGTATTTT.

The V and J genes are TRBV11-2 and TRBJ1-1; D may be TRBD1 (5 bases). Germline CDR1 SGHAT, CDR2 FQNNGV. Trimming cost V 5 bases and J 0 bases, with 16 bases left between them. This CDR3 comprises 16 residues. Written as DNA, the CDR3 is TGTGCCAGCAGCCCCAGGACAAAATCCATGAACACTGAAGCTTTCTTT. This gives the protein CASSPRTKSMNTEAFF.

CDR3 protein: CATSRLRTASGTDTQYF. CDR3 nucleotide sequence: TGTGCCACCAGCAGACTTCGGACAGCCTCGGGGACAGATACGCAGTATTTT. This rearrangement joins TRBV15 to TRBJ2-3; D perhaps matches TRBD1 (6 bases). The CDR3 has 17 amino acids. CDR1 LNHNV and CDR2 YYDKDF come from the germline V gene (reference sequence). V gave up 2 bases and J gave up 3 bases, with 18 bases separating them.